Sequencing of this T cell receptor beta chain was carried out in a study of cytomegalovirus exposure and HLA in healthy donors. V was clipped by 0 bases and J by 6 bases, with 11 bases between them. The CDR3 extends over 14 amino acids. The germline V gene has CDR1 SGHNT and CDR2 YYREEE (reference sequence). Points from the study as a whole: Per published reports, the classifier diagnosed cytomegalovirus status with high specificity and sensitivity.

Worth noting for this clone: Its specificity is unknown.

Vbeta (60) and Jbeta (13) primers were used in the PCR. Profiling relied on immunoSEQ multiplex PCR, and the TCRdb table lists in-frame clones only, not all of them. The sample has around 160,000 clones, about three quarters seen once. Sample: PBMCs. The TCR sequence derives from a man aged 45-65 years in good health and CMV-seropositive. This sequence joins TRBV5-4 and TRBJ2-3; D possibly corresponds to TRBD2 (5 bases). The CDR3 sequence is CASSLEGRGDTQYF. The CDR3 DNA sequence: TGTGCCAGCAGCTTGGAGGGCCGCGGGGATACGCAGTATTTT.